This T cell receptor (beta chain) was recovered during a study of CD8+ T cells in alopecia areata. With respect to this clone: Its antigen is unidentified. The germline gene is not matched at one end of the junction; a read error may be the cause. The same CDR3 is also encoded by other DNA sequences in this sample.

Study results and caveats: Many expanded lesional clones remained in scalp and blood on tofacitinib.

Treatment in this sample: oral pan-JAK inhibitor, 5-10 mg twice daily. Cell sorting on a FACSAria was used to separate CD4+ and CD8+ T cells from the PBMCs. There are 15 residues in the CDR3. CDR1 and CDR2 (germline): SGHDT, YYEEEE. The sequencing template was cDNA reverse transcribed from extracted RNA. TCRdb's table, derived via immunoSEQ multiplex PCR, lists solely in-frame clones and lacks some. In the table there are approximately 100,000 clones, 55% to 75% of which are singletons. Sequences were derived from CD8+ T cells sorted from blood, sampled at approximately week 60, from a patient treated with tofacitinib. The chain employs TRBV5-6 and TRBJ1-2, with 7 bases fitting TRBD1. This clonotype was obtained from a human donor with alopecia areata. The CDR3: CASSPGTVANYGYTF. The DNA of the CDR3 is TGTGCCAGCAGCCCGGGGACAGTTGCTAACTATGGTTACACCTTC.